This TCR beta chain was retrieved from a study of T cell repertoires in cytomegalovirus infection. Background on the study: Public signatures in TCR beta pointed to CMV infection and matching HLA type.

Details on this clonotype: Its target is unknown.

Via MiXCR, TCRdb re-called the reads, giving one row per CDR3 protein. The sample shows approximately 200,000 distinct CDR3 sequences, 28% of them seen only once. General observations from the study: Frequencies of public TCR beta families were cumulated, and this identified carriers of CMV plus the relevant HLA.

The TCR sequence derives from a human donor in good health (CMV status not recorded). Some clones in this sample may be carry-over from other donors' samples. Sample: PBMCs.

CDR3 coding DNA: TGCAGTGCAAAGGTCGTGGTGGGGGGCAATCAGCCCCAGCATTTT. Translating gives CSAKVVVGGNQPQHF. V usage is TRBV20-1 and J usage is TRBJ1-5, with a weak D call TRBD1 (5 bases). V was shortened by 6 bases and J by 2 bases, with 17 bases between the two germline ends. Germline values: CDR1 DFQATT, CDR2 SNEGSKA (reference sequence). The CDR3 is made up of 15 amino acids.